This entry concerns a single T cell receptor (beta chain). Its matching antigen is unknown. The PCR used 60 Vbeta and 13 Jbeta primers. The table came from immunoSEQ multiplex PCR; TCRdb's copy has only in-frame clones and leaves some out. This sample has approximately 200,000 clones; 60% to 85% occur once, and the top ten carry roughly a sixth. These data come from a study of cytomegalovirus exposure and HLA in healthy donors. Broader study findings: Later, an analysis showed that TCR beta chains associated with HLA were more clonally expanded than others that were equally common.

Donors were ostensibly healthy at sampling, although undocumented immune exposures were probable. After removal of 4 bases from V and 3 bases from J, the junction contained 2 bases not matched to a gene. This CDR3 is built from 14 residues. Per the germline V gene, CDR1 is MNHNS and CDR2 is SASEGT. Sequences were obtained from PBMCs. This TCR was sampled from a man aged 40-55 years in good health and CMV-seronegative. This rearrangement joins TRBV6-1 to TRBJ1-1, with TRBD1 matching over 10 bases. CDR3 sequence: CASSAGQGYTEAFF. CDR3 nucleotides: TGTGCCAGCAGTGCGGGACAGGGGTACACTGAAGCTTTCTTT.